This T cell receptor beta chain was sequenced for a study of CD8 T cells in Susac syndrome. Negative magnetic isolation gave CD8+ and CD4+ cells; FACS enriched CD8+ TEMRA. The germline V and J ends were trimmed by 2 bases and 3 bases, with 10 bases remaining between them. This CDR3 has 14 amino acids. CDR1 and CDR2 (germline): SGHTA, FQGTGA. Reverse transcription of about 0.45 to 1 ug RNA was performed with random hexamers. By means of immunoSEQ multiplex PCR, TCR beta CDR3 spanning 54 Vbeta and 13 Jbeta underwent amplification. TCRdb itself ran the immunoSEQ multiplex PCR reads through MiXCR, one entry per CDR3 protein. The data contain about 240,000 distinct CDR3 sequences, almost 97% of them singletons.

The sequence came from a human donor with Susac syndrome. Sequenced: CD4+ T cells from PBMCs. The rearrangement uses TRBV7-3 and TRBJ2-5, with D perhaps matching TRBD2 (5 bases). The CDR3 region has the DNA TGTGCCAGCAGCTTAGGCGGGCCGGAAGAGACCCAGTACTTC. Residues: CASSLGGPEETQYF.